The clone carrying this TCR beta chain has more than one count but fewer than ten. These data come from a study of blood T cells in healthy people across ages. Alongside a J-beta primer mix, a sample-barcoded 5' primer served in a second PCR lasting about 7 to 12 cycles. TCRdb re-derived calls from the 5' RACE reads in MiXCR, one entry per CDR3 protein. The table shows about 800,000 distinct CDR3 sequences, with 25% occurring only once. V dropped 4 bases and J dropped 3 bases, with 10 bases sitting between them. CDR3 length equals 13 residues. Looked up from germline, CDR1 is SQVTM and CDR2 is ANQGSEA. This sample also appeared in a second study, on T cells of mothers and their children. This second report adds: Mothers yielded over 8 million CDR3 reads, children several million each. Inherited differences only slightly affect thymic shaping of TCR recombination output. Overlap in related mother-child pairs always slightly exceeded unrelated pairs, never significantly.

This TCR was recovered from a boy aged 5-17 years in good health. The genes are TRBV29-1 and TRBJ2-1; D is unclear. The sample taken for sequencing was blood. The CDR3 DNA follows: TGCAGCGTTGGCGCGACATACTACAATGAGCAGTTCTTC. Protein product: CSVGATYYNEQFF.